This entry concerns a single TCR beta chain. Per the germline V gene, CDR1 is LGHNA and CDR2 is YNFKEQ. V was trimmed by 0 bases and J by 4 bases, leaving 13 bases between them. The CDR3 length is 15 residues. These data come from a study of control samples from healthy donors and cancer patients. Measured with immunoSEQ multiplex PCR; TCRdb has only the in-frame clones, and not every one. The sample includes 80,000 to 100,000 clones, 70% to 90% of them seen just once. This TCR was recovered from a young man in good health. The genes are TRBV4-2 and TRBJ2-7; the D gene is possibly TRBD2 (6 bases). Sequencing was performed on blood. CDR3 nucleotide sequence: TGTGCCAGCAGCCAAGATATTAGCGGAGTATACGAGCAGTACTTC. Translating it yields CASSQDISGVYEQYF.